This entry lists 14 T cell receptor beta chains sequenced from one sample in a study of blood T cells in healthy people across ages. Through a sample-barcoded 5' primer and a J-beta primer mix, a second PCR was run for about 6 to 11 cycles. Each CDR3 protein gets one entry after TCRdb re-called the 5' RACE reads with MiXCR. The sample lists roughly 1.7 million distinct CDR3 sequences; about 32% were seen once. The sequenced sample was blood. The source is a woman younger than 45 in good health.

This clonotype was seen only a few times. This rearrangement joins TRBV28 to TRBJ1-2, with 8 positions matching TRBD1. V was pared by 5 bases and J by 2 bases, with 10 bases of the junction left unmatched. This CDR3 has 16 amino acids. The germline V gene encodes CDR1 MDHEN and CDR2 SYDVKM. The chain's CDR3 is CASSTKRPGGNYGYTF. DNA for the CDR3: TGTGCCAGCAGTACTAAAAGGCCAGGGGGCAACTATGGCTACACCTTC.

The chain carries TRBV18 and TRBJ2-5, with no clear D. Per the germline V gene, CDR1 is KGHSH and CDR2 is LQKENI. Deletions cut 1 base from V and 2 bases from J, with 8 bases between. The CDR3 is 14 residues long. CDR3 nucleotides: TGTGCCAGCTCACCACTGTCAGGTCAAGAGACCCAGTACTTC. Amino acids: CASSPLSGQETQYF.

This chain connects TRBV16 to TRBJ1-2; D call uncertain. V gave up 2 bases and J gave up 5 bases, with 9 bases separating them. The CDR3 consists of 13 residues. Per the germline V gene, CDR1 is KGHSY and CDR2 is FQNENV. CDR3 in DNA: TGTGCCAGCAGCCAAGTGACTGCTTATGGCTACACCTTC. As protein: CASSQVTAYGYTF.

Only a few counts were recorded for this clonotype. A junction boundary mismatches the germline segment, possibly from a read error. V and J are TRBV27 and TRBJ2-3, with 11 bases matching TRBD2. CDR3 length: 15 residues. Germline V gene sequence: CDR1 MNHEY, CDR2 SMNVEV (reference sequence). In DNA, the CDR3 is TGTACCAGCAGTTTGGGACTAGCGGCCACAGATACGCAGTATTTT. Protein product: CTSSLGLAATDTQYF.

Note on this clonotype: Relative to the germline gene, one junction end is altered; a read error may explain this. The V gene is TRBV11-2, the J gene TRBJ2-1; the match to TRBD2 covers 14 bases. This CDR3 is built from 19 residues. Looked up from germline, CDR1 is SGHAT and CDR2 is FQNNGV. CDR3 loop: CASSNVVVTSGRGHNGQFF. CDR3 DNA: TGTGCCAGCAGCAACGTGGTTGTGACTAGCGGGAGGGGGCACAATGGGCAGTTCTTC.

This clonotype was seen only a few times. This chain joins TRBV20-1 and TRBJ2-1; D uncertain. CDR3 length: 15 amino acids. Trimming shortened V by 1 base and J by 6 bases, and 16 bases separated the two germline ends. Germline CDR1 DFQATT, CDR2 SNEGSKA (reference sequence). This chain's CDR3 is CSARAPGRAVNEQFF. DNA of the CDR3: TGCAGTGCTAGAGCCCCAGGTAGGGCTGTCAATGAGCAGTTCTTC.

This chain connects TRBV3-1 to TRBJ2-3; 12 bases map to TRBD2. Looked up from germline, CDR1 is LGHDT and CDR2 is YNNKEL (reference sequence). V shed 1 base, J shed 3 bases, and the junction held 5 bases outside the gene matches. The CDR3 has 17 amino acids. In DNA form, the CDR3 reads TGTGCCAGCAGCCAAGGGTTCGGACTAGCGGGGACAGATACGCAGTATTTT. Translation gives CASSQGFGLAGTDTQYF.

In DNA form, the CDR3 reads TGTGCCAGCAGCGATAGGGGGACAGGGGGCAAGGGGGAGACCCAGTACTTC. Translating gives CASSDRGTGGKGETQYF. V and J are TRBV7-8 and TRBJ2-5; 12 nucleotides align to TRBD1. The CDR3 is 17 residues long. Germline CDR1 reads SGHVS; CDR2 reads FQNEAQ. Unmatched junction bases numbered 12, after V lost 5 bases and J lost 5 bases.

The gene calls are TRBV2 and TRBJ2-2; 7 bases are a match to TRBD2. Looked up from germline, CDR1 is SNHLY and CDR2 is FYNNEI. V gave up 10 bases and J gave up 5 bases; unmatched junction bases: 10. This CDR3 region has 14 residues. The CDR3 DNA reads TGTGCCAACAACGAGCGGGGCCTTACCGGGGAGCTGTTTTTT. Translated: CANNERGLTGELFF.

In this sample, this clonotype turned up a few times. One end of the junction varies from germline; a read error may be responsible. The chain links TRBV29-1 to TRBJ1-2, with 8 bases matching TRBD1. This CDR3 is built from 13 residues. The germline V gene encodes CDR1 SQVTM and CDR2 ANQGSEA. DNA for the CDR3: TGCAGCGTGGACAGGGAGGGTAACTATGGTTACACCTTC. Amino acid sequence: CSVDREGNYGYTF.

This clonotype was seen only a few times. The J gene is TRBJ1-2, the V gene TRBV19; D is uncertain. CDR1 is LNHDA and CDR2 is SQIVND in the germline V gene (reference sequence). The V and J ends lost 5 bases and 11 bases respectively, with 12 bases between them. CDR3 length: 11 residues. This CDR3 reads CASSRLYRYTF. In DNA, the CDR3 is TGTGCCAGTAGTCGCCTGTACCGGTACACCTTC.

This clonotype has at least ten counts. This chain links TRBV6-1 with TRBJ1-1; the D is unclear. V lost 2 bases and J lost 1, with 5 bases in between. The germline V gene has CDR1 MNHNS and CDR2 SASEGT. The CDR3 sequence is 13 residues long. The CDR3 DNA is TGTGCCAGCAGTGAAACCTGGAACACTGAAGCTTTCTTT. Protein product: CASSETWNTEAFF.

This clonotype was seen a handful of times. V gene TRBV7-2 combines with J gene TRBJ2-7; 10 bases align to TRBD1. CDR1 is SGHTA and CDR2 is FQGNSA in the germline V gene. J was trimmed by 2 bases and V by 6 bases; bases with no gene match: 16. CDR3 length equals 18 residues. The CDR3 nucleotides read TGTGCCAGCAGGCCGATCCGGGACAGGGGCAGGGTGACCTACGAGCAGTACTTC. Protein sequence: CASRPIRDRGRVTYEQYF.

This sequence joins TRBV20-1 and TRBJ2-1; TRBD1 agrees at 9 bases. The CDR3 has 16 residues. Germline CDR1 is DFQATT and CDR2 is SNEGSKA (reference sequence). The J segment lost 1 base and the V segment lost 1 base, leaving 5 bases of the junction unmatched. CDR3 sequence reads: CSARATGGLSYNEQFF. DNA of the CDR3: TGCAGTGCTAGAGCGACAGGGGGGTTGTCCTACAATGAGCAGTTCTTC.